The 8 T cell receptor beta chains below come from one sample, sequenced in a study of T-cell reconstitution after alpha-beta-depleted transplantation in children. The TCRbeta library was prepared with unique molecular identifiers. TCRdb re-called the PCR reads with MiXCR, one entry per CDR3 protein. The sample has 55,000 to 65,000 distinct CDR3 sequences; approximately 43% are singletons. The sequencing used PBMCs, mostly from graft donor cells, collected 360 days after TCRalphabeta/CD19-depleted stem cell transplant. The receptors stem from a male patient younger than 18 who had a stem cell transplant for acute lymphoblastic leukemia, so the T cells may come from the graft donor.

This clonotype was observed a handful of times. This chain joins TRBV29-1 and TRBJ2-1, with 9 bases that match TRBD2. Germline V CDR1 and CDR2: SQVTM, ANQGSEA. The J segment lost 0 bases and the V segment lost 4 bases, leaving 4 bases of the junction unmatched. The CDR3 length is 15 residues. CDR3 sequence reads: CSVGGTSYSYNEQFF. CDR3 DNA sequence: TGCAGCGTTGGAGGGACTAGCTACTCCTACAATGAGCAGTTCTTC.

This clonotype was found a few times. The genes are TRBV2 and TRBJ2-1; unclear D gene. The CDR3 loop spans 14 amino acids. Looked up from germline, CDR1 is SNHLY and CDR2 is FYNNEI. V lost 2 bases, J lost 10 bases, and 15 bases lay in between. The CDR3 region is CASSETRAQREQFF. CDR3 sequence (DNA): TGTGCCAGCAGTGAAACTCGGGCTCAGAGGGAGCAGTTCTTC.

Only a few counts were recorded for this clonotype. This chain links TRBV6-5 with TRBJ2-7; D is perhaps TRBD1 (6 bases). There are 14 residues in the CDR3. The germline gives CDR1 MNHEY, CDR2 SVGAGI. Trimming took off 0 bases at V and 8 bases at J, with 14 bases between the two ends. The CDR3 DNA follows: TGTGCCAGCAGTTACTCGGGAACAGGGAATAAGCAGTACTTC. Protein product: CASSYSGTGNKQYF.

This chain connects TRBV19 to TRBJ2-1; tentatively, D is TRBD1 or TRBD2 (6 bases each). V shed 8 bases and J shed 7 bases, with 15 bases lying between them. This CDR3 is 13 amino acids long. Germline V gene lookup returns CDR1 LNHDA and CDR2 SQIVND (reference sequence). CDR3 sequence (DNA): TGTGCCAGTCACGGGGGCCGAGGGAATGAGCAGTTCTTC. This translates into CASHGGRGNEQFF.

The rearrangement links TRBV12-3 or TRBV12-4 to TRBJ2-1, with TRBD2 identical over 7 bases. V shed 5 bases, J shed 4 bases, and the junction held 11 bases outside the gene matches. The CDR3 is 16 residues long. The CDR3 DNA reads TGTGCCAGCAGTCTGCTTTTGGCGGGGGATTACAATGAGCAGTTCTTC. Translating gives CASSLLLAGDYNEQFF.

This clonotype was counted only a few times. The V gene is TRBV3-1, the J gene TRBJ2-1, with 7 bases aligning to TRBD1. Per germline, CDR1 LGHDT and CDR2 YNNKEL (reference sequence). V shed 1 base, J shed 4 bases, and the junction held 4 bases outside the gene matches. The CDR3 is made up of 15 amino acids. CDR3 in amino acids: CASSQVRTGYNEQFF. CDR3 DNA: TGTGCCAGCAGCCAAGTCAGGACAGGATACAATGAGCAGTTCTTC.

The chain combines TRBV12-3 or TRBV12-4 with TRBJ2-2; 11 bases are shared with TRBD2. Losses at the gene ends were 9 bases for V and 4 bases for J; bases not matched to a gene: 7. CDR3 length: 15 residues. This chain's CDR3 is CASALAGGLTGELFF. The CDR3 DNA sequence: TGTGCCAGTGCGCTAGCGGGAGGTCTCACCGGGGAGCTGTTTTTT.

This chain links TRBV24-1 with TRBJ2-3; perhaps D is TRBD1 or TRBD2 (5 bases each). V was cut by 4 bases and J by 7 bases, with 17 bases left in between. The V gene's germline CDR1 is KGHDR and CDR2 SFDVKD. This CDR3 has 15 amino acids. In DNA form, the CDR3 reads TGTGCCACCAGTGACCCCGGGGCAGGGATGAATACGCAGTATTTT. Protein sequence: CATSDPGAGMNTQYF.